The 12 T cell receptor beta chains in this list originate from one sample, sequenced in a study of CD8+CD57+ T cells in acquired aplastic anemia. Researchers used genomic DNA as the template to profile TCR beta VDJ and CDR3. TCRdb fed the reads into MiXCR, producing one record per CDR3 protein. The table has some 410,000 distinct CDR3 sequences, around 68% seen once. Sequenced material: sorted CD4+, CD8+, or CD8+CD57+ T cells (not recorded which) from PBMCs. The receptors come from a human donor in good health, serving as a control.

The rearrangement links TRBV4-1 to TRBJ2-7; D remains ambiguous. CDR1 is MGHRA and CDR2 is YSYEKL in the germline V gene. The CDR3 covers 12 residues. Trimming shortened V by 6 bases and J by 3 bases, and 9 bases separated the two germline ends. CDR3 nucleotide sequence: TGCGCCAGCAGTCGCAGGTTCTACGAGCAGTACTTC. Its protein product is CASSRRFYEQYF.

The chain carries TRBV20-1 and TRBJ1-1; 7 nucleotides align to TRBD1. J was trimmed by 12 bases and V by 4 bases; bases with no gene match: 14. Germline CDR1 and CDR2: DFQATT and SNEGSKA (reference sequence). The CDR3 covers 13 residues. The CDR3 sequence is CSAKPGTDGGSFF. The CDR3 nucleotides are TGCAGTGCTAAACCTGGGACAGACGGGGGGTCTTTCTTT.

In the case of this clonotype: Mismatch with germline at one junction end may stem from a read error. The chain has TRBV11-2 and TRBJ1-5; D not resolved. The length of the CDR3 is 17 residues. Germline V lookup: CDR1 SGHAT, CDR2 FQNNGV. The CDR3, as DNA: TGTGCCACCAGCAGCTTTAGAGAAGGTTATAGCAATCAGCCCCAGCATTTT. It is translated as CATSSFREGYSNQPQHF.

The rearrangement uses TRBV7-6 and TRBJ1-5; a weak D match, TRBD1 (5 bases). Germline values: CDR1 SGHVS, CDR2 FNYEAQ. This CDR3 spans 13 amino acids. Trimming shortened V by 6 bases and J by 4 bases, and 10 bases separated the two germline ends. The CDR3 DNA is TGTGCCAGCAGGGGGCGGACGAATCAGCCCCAGCATTTT. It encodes CASRGRTNQPQHF.

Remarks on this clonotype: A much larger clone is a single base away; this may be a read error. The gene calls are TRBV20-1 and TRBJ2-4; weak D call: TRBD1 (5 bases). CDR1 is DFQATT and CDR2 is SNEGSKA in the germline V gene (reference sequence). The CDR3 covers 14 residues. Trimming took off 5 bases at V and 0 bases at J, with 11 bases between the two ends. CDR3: CSALRQLAKNIQYF. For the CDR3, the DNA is TGCAGTGCTCTCCGACAGCTAGCCAAAAACATTCAGTACTTC.

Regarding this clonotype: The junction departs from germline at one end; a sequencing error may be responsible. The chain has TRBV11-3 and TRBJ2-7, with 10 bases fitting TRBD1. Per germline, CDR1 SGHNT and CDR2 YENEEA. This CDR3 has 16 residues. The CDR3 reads CDSSSHVRTGGYEQYF. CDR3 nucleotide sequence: TGTGACAGCAGCTCCCATGTTAGGACAGGGGGCTACGAGCAGTACTTC.

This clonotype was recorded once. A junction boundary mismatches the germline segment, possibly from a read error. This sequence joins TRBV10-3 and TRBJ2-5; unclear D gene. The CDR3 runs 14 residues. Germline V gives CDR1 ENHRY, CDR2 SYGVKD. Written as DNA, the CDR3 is TGTGCCACCGCAGACCGCCGACTTACGGAGACTCAGTACTTC. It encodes CATADRRLTETQYF.

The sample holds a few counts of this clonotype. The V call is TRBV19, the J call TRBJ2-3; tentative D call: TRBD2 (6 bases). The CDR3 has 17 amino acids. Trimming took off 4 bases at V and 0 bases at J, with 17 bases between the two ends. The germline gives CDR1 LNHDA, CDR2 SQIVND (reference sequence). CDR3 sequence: CASSTYRLVFSTDTQYF. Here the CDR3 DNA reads TGTGCCAGTAGTACTTACCGACTAGTCTTTAGCACAGATACGCAGTATTTT.

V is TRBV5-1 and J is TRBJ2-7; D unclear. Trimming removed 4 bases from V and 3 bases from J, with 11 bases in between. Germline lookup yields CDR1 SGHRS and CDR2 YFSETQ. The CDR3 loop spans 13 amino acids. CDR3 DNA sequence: TGCGCCAGCAGCGAAGGACCCCACTACGAGCAGTACGTC. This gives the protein CASSEGPHYEQYV.

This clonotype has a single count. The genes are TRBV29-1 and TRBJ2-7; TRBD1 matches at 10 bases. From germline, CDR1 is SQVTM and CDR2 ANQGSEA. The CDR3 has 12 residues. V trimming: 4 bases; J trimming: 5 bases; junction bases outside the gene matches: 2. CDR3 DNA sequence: TGCAGCGTTGGACAGGGGGCCCACGAGCAGTACTTC. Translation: CSVGQGAHEQYF.

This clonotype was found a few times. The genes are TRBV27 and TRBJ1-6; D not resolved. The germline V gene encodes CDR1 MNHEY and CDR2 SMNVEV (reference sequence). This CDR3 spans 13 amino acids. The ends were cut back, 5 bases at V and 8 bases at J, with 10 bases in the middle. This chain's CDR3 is CASSPGWDSPLHF. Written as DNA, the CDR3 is TGTGCCAGCAGTCCGGGTTGGGATTCACCCCTCCACTTT.

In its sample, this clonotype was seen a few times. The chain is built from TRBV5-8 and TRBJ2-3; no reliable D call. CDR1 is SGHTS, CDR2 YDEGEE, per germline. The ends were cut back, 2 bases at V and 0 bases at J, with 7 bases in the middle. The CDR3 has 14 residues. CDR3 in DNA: TGTGCCAGCAGCTTAGGCCTTAGCACAGATACGCAGTATTTT. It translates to CASSLGLSTDTQYF.